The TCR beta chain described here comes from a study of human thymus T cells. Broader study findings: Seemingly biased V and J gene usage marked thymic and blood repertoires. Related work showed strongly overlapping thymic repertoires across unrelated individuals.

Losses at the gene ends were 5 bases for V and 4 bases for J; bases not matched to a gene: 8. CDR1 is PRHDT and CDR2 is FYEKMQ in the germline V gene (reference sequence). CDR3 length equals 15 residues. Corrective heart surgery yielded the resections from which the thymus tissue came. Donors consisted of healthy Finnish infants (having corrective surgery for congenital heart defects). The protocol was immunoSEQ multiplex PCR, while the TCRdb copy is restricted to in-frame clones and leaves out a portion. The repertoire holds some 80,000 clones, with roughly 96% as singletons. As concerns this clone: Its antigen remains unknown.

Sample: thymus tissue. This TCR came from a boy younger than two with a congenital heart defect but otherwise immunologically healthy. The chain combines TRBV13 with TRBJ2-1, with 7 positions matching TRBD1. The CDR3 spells CASSPGDSNYNEQFF. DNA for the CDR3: TGTGCCAGCAGCCCAGGGGACAGCAATTACAATGAGCAGTTCTTC.